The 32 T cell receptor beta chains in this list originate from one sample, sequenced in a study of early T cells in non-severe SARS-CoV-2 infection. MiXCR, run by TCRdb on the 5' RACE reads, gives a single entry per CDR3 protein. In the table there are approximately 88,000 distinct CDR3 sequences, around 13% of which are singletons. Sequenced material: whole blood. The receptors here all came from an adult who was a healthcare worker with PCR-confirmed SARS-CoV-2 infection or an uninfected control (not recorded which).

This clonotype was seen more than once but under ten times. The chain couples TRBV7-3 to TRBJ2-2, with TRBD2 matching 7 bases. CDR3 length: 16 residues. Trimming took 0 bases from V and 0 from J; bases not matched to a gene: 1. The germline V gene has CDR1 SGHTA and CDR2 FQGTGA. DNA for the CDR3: TGTGCCAGCAGCTTAACGGCGGGAGCGAACACCGGGGAGCTGTTTTTT. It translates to CASSLTAGANTGELFF.

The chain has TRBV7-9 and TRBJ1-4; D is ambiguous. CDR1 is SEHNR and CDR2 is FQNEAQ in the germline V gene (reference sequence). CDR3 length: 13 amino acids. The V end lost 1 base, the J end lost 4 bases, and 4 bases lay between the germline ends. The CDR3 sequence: CASSLGYNEKLFF. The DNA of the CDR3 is TGTGCCAGCAGCTTAGGCTATAATGAAAAACTGTTTTTT.

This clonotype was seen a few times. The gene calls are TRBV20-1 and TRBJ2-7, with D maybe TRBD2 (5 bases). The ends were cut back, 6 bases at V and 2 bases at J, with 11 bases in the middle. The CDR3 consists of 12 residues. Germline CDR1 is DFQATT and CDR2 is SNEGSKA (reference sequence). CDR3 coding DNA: TGCAGTGCCCAAGGACTCACCTACGAGCAGTACTTC. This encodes CSAQGLTYEQYF.

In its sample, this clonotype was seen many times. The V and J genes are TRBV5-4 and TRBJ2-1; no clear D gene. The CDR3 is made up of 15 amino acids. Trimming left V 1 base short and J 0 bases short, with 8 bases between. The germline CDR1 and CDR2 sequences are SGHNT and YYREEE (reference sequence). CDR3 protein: CASSLKSRSYNEQFF. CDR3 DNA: TGTGCCAGCAGCTTGAAGTCCCGCTCCTACAATGAGCAGTTCTTC.

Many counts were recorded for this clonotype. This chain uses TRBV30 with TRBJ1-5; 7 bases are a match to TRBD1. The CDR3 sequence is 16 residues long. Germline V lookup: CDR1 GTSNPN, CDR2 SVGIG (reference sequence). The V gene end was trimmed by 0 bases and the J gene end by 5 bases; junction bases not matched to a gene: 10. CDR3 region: CAWSVSHRGGYQPQHF. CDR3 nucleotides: TGTGCCTGGAGTGTATCGCACAGGGGAGGCTATCAGCCCCAGCATTTT. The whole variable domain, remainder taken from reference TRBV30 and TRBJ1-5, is SQTIHQWPATLVQPVGSPLSLECTVEGTSNPNLYWYRQAAGRGLQLLFYSVGIGQISSEVPQNLSASRPQDRQFILSSKKLLLSDSGFYLCAWSVSHRGGYQPQHFGDGTRLSIL.

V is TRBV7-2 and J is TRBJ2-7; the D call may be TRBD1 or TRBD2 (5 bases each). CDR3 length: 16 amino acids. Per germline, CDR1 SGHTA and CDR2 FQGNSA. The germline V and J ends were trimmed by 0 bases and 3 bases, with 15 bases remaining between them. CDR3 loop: CASSLARDAADYEQYF. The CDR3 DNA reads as TGTGCCAGCAGCTTAGCCCGGGACGCTGCCGACTACGAGCAGTACTTC.

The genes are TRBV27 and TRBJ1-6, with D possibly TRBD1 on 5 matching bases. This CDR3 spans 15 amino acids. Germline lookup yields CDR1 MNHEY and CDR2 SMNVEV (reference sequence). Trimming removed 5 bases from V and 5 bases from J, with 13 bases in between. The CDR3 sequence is CASSLGAPNNSPLHF. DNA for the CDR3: TGTGCCAGCAGTCTTGGGGCCCCCAATAATTCACCCCTCCACTTT.

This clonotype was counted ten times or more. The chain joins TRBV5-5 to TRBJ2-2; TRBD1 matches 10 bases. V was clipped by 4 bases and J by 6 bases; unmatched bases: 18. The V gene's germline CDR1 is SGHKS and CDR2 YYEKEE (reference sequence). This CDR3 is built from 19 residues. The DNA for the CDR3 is TGTGCCAGCAGCCCACACATCCTCATGAGACAGGGGGCATCCGGGGAGCTGTTTTTT. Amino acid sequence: CASSPHILMRQGASGELFF.

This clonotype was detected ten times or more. Here the CDR3 DNA reads TGTGCCAGCAGCTTAACGTTTCCTAGTGGCTACACCTTC. As protein: CASSLTFPSGYTF. The gene calls are TRBV7-2 and TRBJ1-2, with D unclear. There are 13 residues in the CDR3. Germline V gene sequence: CDR1 SGHTA, CDR2 FQGNSA. Trimming shortened V by 2 bases and J by 7 bases, and 11 bases separated the two germline ends.

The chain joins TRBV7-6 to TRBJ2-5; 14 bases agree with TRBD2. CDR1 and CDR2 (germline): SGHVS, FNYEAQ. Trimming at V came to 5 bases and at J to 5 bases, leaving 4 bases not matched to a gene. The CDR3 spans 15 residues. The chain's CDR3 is CASSRGTSGGETQYF. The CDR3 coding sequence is TGTGCCAGCAGCCGCGGGACTAGCGGGGGTGAGACCCAGTACTTC.

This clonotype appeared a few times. The chain's CDR3 is CASNPRGRETQYF. The CDR3 DNA reads as TGTGCCAGCAATCCTCGGGGGAGGGAGACCCAGTACTTC. The chain uses TRBV6-5 and TRBJ2-5; D possibly corresponds to TRBD2 (6 bases). Looked up from germline, CDR1 is MNHEY and CDR2 is SVGAGI. Trimming stripped 7 bases from V and 5 bases from J, with 14 bases between. The CDR3 spans 13 residues.

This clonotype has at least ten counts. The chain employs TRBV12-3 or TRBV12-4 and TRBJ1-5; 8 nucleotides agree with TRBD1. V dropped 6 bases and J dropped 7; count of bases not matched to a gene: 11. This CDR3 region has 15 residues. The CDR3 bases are TGTGCCAGCAGACAGGACACAGGGGGGGGGCAGCCCCAGCATTTT. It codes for CASRQDTGGGQPQHF.

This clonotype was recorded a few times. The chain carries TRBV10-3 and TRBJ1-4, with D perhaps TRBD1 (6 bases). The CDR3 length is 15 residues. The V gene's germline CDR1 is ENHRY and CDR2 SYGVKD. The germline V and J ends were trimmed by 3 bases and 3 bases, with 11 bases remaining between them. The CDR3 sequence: CAISDPGGPNEKLFF. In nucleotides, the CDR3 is TGTGCCATCAGTGACCCGGGGGGGCCTAATGAAAAACTGTTTTTT.

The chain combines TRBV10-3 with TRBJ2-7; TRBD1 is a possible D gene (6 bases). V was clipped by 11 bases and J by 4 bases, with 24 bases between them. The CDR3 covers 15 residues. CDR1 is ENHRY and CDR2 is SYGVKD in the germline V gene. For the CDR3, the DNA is TGTGCCTCCCGGGGTTCTAACAGGGCTGGTTACGAGCAGTACTTC. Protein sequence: CASRGSNRAGYEQYF.

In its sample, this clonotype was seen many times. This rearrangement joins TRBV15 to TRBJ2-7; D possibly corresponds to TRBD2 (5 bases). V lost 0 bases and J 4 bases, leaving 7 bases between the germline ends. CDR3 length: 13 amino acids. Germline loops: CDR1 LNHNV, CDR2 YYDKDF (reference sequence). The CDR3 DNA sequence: TGTGCCACCAGCAGAGATCGCGGGTACGAGCAGTACTTC. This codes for CATSRDRGYEQYF.

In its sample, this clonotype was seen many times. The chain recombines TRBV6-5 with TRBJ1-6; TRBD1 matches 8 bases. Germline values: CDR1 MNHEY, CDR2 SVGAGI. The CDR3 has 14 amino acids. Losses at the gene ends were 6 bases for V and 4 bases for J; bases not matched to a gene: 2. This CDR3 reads CASRGTGYNSPLHF. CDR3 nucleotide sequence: TGTGCCAGCAGGGGGACAGGATATAATTCACCCCTCCACTTT.

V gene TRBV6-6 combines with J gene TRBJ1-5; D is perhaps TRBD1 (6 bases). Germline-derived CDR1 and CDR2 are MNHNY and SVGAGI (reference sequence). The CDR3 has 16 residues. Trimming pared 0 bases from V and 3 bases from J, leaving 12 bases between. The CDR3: CASSYSPGALNQPQHF. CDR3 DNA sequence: TGTGCCAGCAGTTACTCGCCGGGGGCTCTCAATCAGCCCCAGCATTTT.

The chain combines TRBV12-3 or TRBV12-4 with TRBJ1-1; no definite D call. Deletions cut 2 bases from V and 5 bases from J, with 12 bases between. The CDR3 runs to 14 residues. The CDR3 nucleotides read TGTGCCAGCAGTTTAAAGCCGGCGGGGACTGAAGCTTTCTTT. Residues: CASSLKPAGTEAFF.

The CDR3 region is CASKARGNEQYF. The CDR3 bases are TGTGCCAGCAAGGCCAGGGGGAACGAGCAGTACTTC. This rearrangement joins TRBV14 to TRBJ2-7; TRBD1 matches at 7 bases. Germline trimming cut 7 bases from V and 5 bases from J; bases unmatched to any gene: 5. CDR1 is SGHDN, CDR2 FVKESK, per germline. The CDR3 runs 12 residues.

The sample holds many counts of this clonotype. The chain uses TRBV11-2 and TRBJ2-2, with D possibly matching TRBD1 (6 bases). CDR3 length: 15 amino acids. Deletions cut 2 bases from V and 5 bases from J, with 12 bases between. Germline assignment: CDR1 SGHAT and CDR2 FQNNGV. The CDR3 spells CASSLPRGLTGELFF. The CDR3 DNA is TGTGCCAGCAGCTTACCCAGGGGCCTGACCGGGGAGCTGTTTTTT.

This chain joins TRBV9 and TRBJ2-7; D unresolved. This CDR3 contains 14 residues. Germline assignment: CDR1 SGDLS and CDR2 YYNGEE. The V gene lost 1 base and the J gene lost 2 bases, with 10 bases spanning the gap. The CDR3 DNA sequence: TGTGCCAGCAGCGTAACCGGTTACACCTACGAGCAGTACTTC. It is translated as CASSVTGYTYEQYF.

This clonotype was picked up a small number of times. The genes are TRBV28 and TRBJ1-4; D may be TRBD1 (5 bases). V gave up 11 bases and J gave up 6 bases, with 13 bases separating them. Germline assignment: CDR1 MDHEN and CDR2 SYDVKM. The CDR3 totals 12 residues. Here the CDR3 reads CAGAGPDEKLFF. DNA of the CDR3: TGTGCCGGAGCAGGGCCGGATGAAAAACTGTTTTTT.

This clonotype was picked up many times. CDR3 in DNA: TGTGCCACCAGCTCGGGGGGGACAGGGGCAACGCAAGAGACCCAGTACTTC. It translates to CATSSGGTGATQETQYF. This sequence joins TRBV15 and TRBJ2-5; 10 bases are a match to TRBD1. Germline V gives CDR1 LNHNV, CDR2 YYDKDF (reference sequence). The CDR3 extends over 17 amino acids. Unmatched junction bases numbered 11, after V lost 5 bases and J lost 2 bases.

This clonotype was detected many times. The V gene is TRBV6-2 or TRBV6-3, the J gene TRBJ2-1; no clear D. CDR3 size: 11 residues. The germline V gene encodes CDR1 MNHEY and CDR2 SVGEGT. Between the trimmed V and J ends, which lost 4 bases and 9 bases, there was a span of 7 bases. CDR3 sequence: CASSLAFEQFF. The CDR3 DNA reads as TGTGCCAGCAGTTTGGCTTTTGAGCAGTTCTTC.

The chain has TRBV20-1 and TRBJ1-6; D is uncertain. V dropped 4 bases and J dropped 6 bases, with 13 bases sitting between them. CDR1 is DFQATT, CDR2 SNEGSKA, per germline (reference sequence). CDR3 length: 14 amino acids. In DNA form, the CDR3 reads TGCAGTGCTACCTCCGGGGTCTTTAATTCACCCCTCCACTTT. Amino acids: CSATSGVFNSPLHF.

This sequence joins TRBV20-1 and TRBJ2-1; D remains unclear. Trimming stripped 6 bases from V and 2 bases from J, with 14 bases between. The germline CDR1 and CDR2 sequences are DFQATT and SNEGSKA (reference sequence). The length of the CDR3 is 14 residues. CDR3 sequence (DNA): TGCAGTGCGGTAAAGCCAACCGCCTACAATGAGCAGTTCTTC. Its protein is CSAVKPTAYNEQFF.

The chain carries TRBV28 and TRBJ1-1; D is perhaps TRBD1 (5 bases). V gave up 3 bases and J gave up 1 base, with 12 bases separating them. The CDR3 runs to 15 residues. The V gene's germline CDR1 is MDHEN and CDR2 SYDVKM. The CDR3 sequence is CASSFSSGRNTEAFF. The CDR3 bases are TGTGCCAGCAGTTTTAGTTCAGGGAGGAACACTGAAGCTTTCTTT.

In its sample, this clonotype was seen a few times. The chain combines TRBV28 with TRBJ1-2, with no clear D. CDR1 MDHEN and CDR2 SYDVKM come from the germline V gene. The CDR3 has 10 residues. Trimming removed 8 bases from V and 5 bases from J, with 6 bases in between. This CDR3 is CASGQYGYTF. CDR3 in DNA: TGTGCCAGCGGGCAGTATGGCTACACCTTC.

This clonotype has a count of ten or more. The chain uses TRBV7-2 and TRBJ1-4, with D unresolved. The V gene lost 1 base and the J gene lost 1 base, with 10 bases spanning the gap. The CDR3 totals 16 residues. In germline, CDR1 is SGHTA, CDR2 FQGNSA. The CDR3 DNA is TGTGCCAGCAGCTTAGACCCCTCAGGAACTAATGAAAAACTGTTTTTT. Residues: CASSLDPSGTNEKLFF. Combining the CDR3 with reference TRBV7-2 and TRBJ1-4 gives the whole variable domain GAGVSQSPSNKVTEKGKDVELRCDPISGHTALYWYRQSLGQGLEFLIYFQGNSAPDKSGLPSDRFSAERTGGSVSTLTIQRTQQEDSAVYLCASSLDPSGTNEKLFFGSGTQLSVL.

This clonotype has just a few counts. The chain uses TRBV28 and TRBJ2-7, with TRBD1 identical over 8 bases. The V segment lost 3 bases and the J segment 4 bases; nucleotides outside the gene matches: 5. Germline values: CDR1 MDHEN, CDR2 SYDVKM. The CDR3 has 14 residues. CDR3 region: CASSFTGGLYEQYF. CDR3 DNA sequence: TGTGCCAGCAGTTTTACAGGGGGTTTGTACGAGCAGTACTTC. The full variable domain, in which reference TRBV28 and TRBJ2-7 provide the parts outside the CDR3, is DVKVTQSSRYLVKRTGEKVFLECVQDMDHENMFWYRQDPGLGLRLIYFSYDVKMKEKGDIPEGYSVSREKKERFSLILESASTNQTSMYLCASSFTGGLYEQYFGPGTRLTVT.

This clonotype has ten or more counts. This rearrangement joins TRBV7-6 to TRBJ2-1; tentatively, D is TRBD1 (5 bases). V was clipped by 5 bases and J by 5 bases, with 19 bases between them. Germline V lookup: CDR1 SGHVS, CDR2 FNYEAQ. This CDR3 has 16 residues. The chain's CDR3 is CASSHIGHILDNEQFF. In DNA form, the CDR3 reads TGTGCCAGCAGCCATATCGGACACATTTTAGACAATGAGCAGTTCTTC. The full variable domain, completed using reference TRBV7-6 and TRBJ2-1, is GAGVSQSPRYKVTKRGQDVALRCDPISGHVSLYWYRQALGQGPEFLTYFNYEAQQDKSGLPNDRFSAERPEGSISTLTIQRTEQRDSAMYRCASSHIGHILDNEQFFGPGTRLTVL.

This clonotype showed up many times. Here the CDR3 reads CSVSDTFGSTEAFF. Here the CDR3 DNA reads TGCAGCGTCTCTGACACGTTTGGATCCACTGAAGCTTTCTTT. The rearrangement links TRBV29-1 to TRBJ1-1; D not resolved. Trimming removed 6 bases from V and 4 bases from J, with 18 bases in between. CDR1 SQVTM and CDR2 ANQGSEA come from the germline V gene. The CDR3 extends over 14 amino acids. The whole variable domain, remainder taken from reference TRBV29-1 and TRBJ1-1, is SAVISQKPSRDICQRGTSLTIQCQVDSQVTMMFWYRQQPGQSLTLIATANQGSEATYESGFVIDKFPISRPNLTFSTLTVSNMSPEDSSIYLCSVSDTFGSTEAFFGQGTRLTVV.